This T cell receptor (beta chain) comes out of a study of cytomegalovirus exposure and HLA in healthy donors. Background on the study: The platform used for the roughly 130 validation repertoires matched that of the roughly 720 first-cohort repertoires, a later analysis reported.

The germline V gene encodes CDR1 SGHTA and CDR2 FQGTGA. CDR3 length: 15 amino acids. Unmatched junction bases numbered 5, after V lost 5 bases and J lost 2 bases. Findings of the study overall: Most TCR sequences were rare, but some public TCRs occurred in many donors.

As for this clone: Its matching antigen is unknown.

The repertoire was sequenced with immunoSEQ multiplex PCR; TCRdb's copy has only in-frame clones and lacks some. The sample has 100,000 to 120,000 clones, 85% to 90% seen once; the top ten hold about 1.5%. The donors were in the roughly 110-subject validation cohort, distinct from the roughly 670-subject first cohort. The sequenced sample consisted of PBMCs. The gene calls are TRBV7-3 and TRBJ2-1; 8 bases are shared with TRBD1. The TCR sequence derives from a woman aged 25 to 39 in good health and CMV-seropositive. This CDR3 is CASSHTGGPYNEQFF. The CDR3 nucleotides are TGTGCCAGCAGCCACACAGGGGGTCCCTACAATGAGCAGTTCTTC.